These 7 T cell receptor beta chains share one sample of origin, sequenced in a study of blood T cell repertoires in COVID-19. Method: immunoSEQ multiplex PCR; TCRdb's copy keeps in-frame clones and lacks some. Altogether 150,000 to 200,000 clones are present, 70% to 90% being singletons, with the ten largest covering roughly 9.8%. The sequencing input was peripheral blood. The receptors come from an elderly woman with acute or convalescent COVID-19.

The chain uses TRBV3-1 (or the pseudogene TRBV3-2) and TRBJ1-2, with 8 positions matching TRBD1. This CDR3 spans 14 amino acids. Germline V gene sequence: CDR1 LGHDT, CDR2 YNNKEL (reference sequence). V lost 3 bases, J lost 4 bases, and 4 bases stayed unmatched. The CDR3 DNA reads as TGTGCCAGCAGCCAGGGAACAGGGGGCTATGGCTACACCTTC. It yields the protein CASSQGTGGYGYTF.

With regard to this clone: Distinct nucleotide sequences in the sample also encode this CDR3. The chain combines TRBV5-1 with TRBJ2-3; TRBD2 agrees at 12 bases. This CDR3 region has 16 residues. Per the germline V gene, CDR1 is SGHRS and CDR2 is YFSETQ. Trimming cost V 0 bases and J 2 bases; bases outside gene matches: 1. This CDR3 reads CASSLGLAGDTDTQYF. DNA of the CDR3: TGCGCCAGCAGCTTGGGACTAGCGGGGGACACAGATACGCAGTATTTT.

This sequence joins TRBV7-2 and TRBJ2-5; D may be TRBD2 (5 bases). Looked up from germline, CDR1 is SGHTA and CDR2 is FQGNSA. The CDR3 is 16 residues long. Trimming removed 2 bases at V and 1 base at J, with 14 bases between. The CDR3 sequence: CASSLNSGYLQETQYF. CDR3 nucleotide sequence: TGTGCCAGCAGCTTAAACTCGGGGTACCTCCAAGAGACCCAGTACTTC.

The gene calls are TRBV4-1 and TRBJ1-6; a weak D match, TRBD1 (6 bases). Looked up from germline, CDR1 is MGHRA and CDR2 is YSYEKL. With 4 bases removed from V and 8 bases from J, the gap between germline ends came to 18 bases. The CDR3 covers 16 residues. CDR3 bases: TGCGCCAGCAGCCGTACCGCGGGGGCCTTGGATTCACCCCTCCACTTT. Its translation is CASSRTAGALDSPLHF.

The chain is built from TRBV27 and TRBJ1-4; perhaps TRBD1 as D (5 bases). CDR1 is MNHEY, CDR2 SMNVEV, per germline (reference sequence). Trimming cost V 4 bases and J 0 bases, with 9 bases left between them. The CDR3 contains 15 residues. This CDR3 is CASSSQGATNEKLFF. In DNA form, the CDR3 reads TGTGCCAGCAGTTCGCAGGGCGCAACTAATGAAAAACTGTTTTTT.

CDR3 DNA: TGTGCCAGCAGCCAAGTTTTTGGACAGGGGGCAAACGAGCAGTACTTC. Residues: CASSQVFGQGANEQYF. The chain links TRBV4-2 to TRBJ2-7; 11 bases are a match to TRBD1. Losses at the gene ends were 1 base for V and 5 bases for J; bases not matched to a gene: 7. This CDR3 spans 16 amino acids. Per the germline V gene, CDR1 is LGHNA and CDR2 is YNFKEQ.

The rearrangement links TRBV4-3 to TRBJ2-7; TRBD2 aligns across 11 bases. J gave up 4 bases and V 0 bases, and 5 bases lay outside the gene matches. The V gene's germline CDR1 is LGHNA and CDR2 YSLEER. CDR3 size: 16 residues. The CDR3: CASSQEATSGDYEQYF. For the CDR3, the DNA is TGCGCCAGCAGCCAAGAAGCGACTAGCGGGGATTACGAGCAGTACTTC.